A selection of T cell receptor beta chains follows, all from one sample in a study of cytomegalovirus exposure and HLA in healthy donors. TCRdb keeps only in-frame clones here, not all; method: immunoSEQ multiplex PCR. Counted here are 200,000 to 250,000 clones, approximately 78% occurring once; the ten biggest clones make up about 3%. Sequencing was carried out using PBMCs. The receptors were sampled from a man younger than 45 in good health and CMV-seronegative. Both conserved end residues are part of each CDR3. The order of the fields is CDR3 protein, CDR3 DNA, J gene, D gene, clone size, V gene. D genes are given only for firm matches. Clone sizes are given selectively: once, few, many, or a class where the clone is expanded.

CASSYSGGTEAFF TGTGCCAGCAGTTATTCGGGGGGGACTGAAGCTTTCTTT TRBJ1-1 - once TRBV27
CASSFRGRNQPQHF TGTGCCAGCAGCTTCAGGGGGCGGAATCAGCCCCAGCATTTT TRBJ1-5 TRBD1 - TRBV5-6
CASSDQTANYGYTF TGTGCCAGCAGCGACCAAACAGCTAACTATGGCTACACCTTC TRBJ1-2 - - TRBV9
CASRPGQVPSYEQYF TGTGCCTCCCGCCCAGGGCAGGTACCCAGCTACGAGCAGTACTTC TRBJ2-7 - - TRBV2
CASSLRDRGPHEQYF TGTGCCAGCAGCTTACGGGACAGGGGGCCTCATGAGCAGTACTTC TRBJ2-7 TRBD1 - TRBV7-8
CAGSPGQGLGSYEQYF TGTGCCGGCAGTCCGGGACAGGGGTTGGGTTCCTACGAGCAGTACTTC TRBJ2-7 TRBD1 once TRBV2
CASSNTEAFF TGTGCCTCTTCGAACACTGAAGCTTTCTTT TRBJ1-1 - - TRBV28
CASSHGEATNEKLFF TGCGCCAGCAGCCATGGGGAGGCAACTAATGAAAAACTGTTTTTT TRBJ1-4 - - TRBV5-1
CASSYFQNTIYF TGTGCCAGCAGTTACTTTCAAAACACCATATATTTT TRBJ1-3 - - TRBV6-6
CASSDSHQPQHF TGTGCCAGCAGTGACAGCCATCAGCCCCAGCATTTT TRBJ1-5 - - TRBV7-9
CASSLSGDSHEQYF TGTGCCAGCAGTCTGTCCGGCGACTCCCACGAGCAGTACTTC TRBJ2-7 - - TRBV27
CASGAGTSGATDTQYF TGCGCCAGCGGGGCCGGGACTAGCGGGGCGACAGATACGCAGTATTTT TRBJ2-3 TRBD2 - TRBV4-3
CASSQGTAGKRPTGELFF TGTGCCAGCAGCCAAGGTACGGCCGGAAAGAGGCCGACCGGGGAGCTGTTTTTT TRBJ2-2 - few TRBV7-8
CASSVGGAGGYEQYF TGTGCCAGCAGCGTAGGAGGAGCAGGGGGCTACGAGCAGTACTTC TRBJ2-7 TRBD1 - TRBV9
CASSYQAREGETQYF TGTGCCAGCAGTTACCAGGCCCGAGAGGGAGAGACCCAGTACTTC TRBJ2-5 - - TRBV6-5
CASSPWGLGDIQYF TGTGCCAGCTCACCGTGGGGGCTTGGAGACATTCAGTACTTC TRBJ2-4 - - TRBV18
CASSETGFSYEQYF TGTGCCAGCAGTGAGACGGGATTCTCCTACGAGCAGTACTTC TRBJ2-7 - once TRBV2
CASSPGHGATNEKLFF TGTGCCAGCAGCCCAGGACACGGAGCAACTAATGAAAAACTGTTTTTT TRBJ1-4 - few TRBV6-6
CASSQVVLETQYF TGTGCCAGCAGCCAAGTAGTGTTAGAGACCCAGTACTTC TRBJ2-5 - once TRBV4-2
CASTPFGTSGYEQYF TGTGCCAGCACCCCTTTCGGGACTAGCGGGTACGAGCAGTACTTC TRBJ2-7 TRBD2 - TRBV6-1
CASSRGEGSTDEKLFF TGCGCCAGCAGCCGGGGGGAAGGGTCGACCGATGAAAAACTGTTTTTT TRBJ1-4 - - TRBV4-3
CASSGMPPGLAAEQYF TGCGCCAGCAGTGGCATGCCCCCGGGACTAGCGGCCGAGCAGTACTTC TRBJ2-7 TRBD2 - TRBV10-2
CASRQPGLGLTRNTGELFF TGTGCCAGCAGGCAACCGGGACTAGGGTTAACAAGGAACACCGGGGAGCTGTTTTTT TRBJ2-2 TRBD2 - TRBV11-2
CASSWGGQGASKNIQYF TGTGCCAGCAGCTGGGGGGGACAGGGGGCCTCCAAAAACATTCAGTACTTC TRBJ2-4 TRBD1 - TRBV7-2
CASSVEDRGLSNEKLFF TGTGCCAGCAGTGTGGAGGACAGGGGATTATCTAATGAAAAACTGTTTTTT TRBJ1-4 TRBD1 - TRBV6-1
CASGERSSYNEQFF TGTGCCAGCGGTGAGCGGAGCTCCTACAATGAGCAGTTCTTC TRBJ2-1 - - TRBV13
CASSPRGDRGHYEQYF TGTGCCAGCAGCCCCCGCGGGGACAGGGGGCATTACGAGCAGTACTTC TRBJ2-7 TRBD1 - TRBV9
CASSLWAREDEQYF TGTGCCAGCAGTTTATGGGCCAGGGAGGACGAGCAGTACTTC TRBJ2-7 - - TRBV27
CASSSGPGQGLRMGYTF TGTGCCAGCAGTTCGGGTCCGGGACAGGGTTTAAGGATGGGCTACACCTTC TRBJ1-2 TRBD1 - TRBV27
CASRRYIDRDYGYTF TGTGCCAGCAGGCGTTATATCGACAGAGACTATGGCTACACCTTC TRBJ1-2 - - TRBV27
CATSTTGQGYNEQFF TGTGCCACCAGCACAACGGGACAGGGTTACAATGAGCAGTTCTTC TRBJ2-1 TRBD1 - TRBV15
CASRTSGQETQYF TGCGCCAGCAGGACTAGCGGACAAGAGACCCAGTACTTC TRBJ2-5 TRBD2 - TRBV5-1
CASSVGGANSPLHF TGTGCCAGCAGCGTGGGGGGGGCTAATTCACCCCTCCACTTT TRBJ1-6 - once TRBV9
CASSSQGVYGYTF TGTGCCAGCAGTTCCCAGGGGGTCTATGGCTACACCTTC TRBJ1-2 TRBD1 - TRBV6-6
CASRTYRGISQETQYF TGTGCCAGCAGAACTTACAGGGGGATAAGCCAAGAGACCCAGTACTTC TRBJ2-5 TRBD1 - TRBV28
CASSLRLGLNTEAFF TGCGCCAGCAGCTTACGCCTGGGGCTGAACACTGAAGCTTTCTTT TRBJ1-1 - - TRBV5-1
CASSQENRVPNEKLFF TGCGCCAGCAGCCAAGAAAACAGGGTCCCTAATGAAAAACTGTTTTTT TRBJ1-4 - once TRBV4-1
CASRPDPGFEQYF TGTGCCAGCAGACCTGACCCAGGGTTCGAGCAGTACTTC TRBJ2-7 - - TRBV25-1
CASSLGSGWNEKLFF TGTGCCAGCAGCTTGGGGTCAGGATGGAATGAAAAACTGTTTTTT TRBJ1-4 - - TRBV5-4